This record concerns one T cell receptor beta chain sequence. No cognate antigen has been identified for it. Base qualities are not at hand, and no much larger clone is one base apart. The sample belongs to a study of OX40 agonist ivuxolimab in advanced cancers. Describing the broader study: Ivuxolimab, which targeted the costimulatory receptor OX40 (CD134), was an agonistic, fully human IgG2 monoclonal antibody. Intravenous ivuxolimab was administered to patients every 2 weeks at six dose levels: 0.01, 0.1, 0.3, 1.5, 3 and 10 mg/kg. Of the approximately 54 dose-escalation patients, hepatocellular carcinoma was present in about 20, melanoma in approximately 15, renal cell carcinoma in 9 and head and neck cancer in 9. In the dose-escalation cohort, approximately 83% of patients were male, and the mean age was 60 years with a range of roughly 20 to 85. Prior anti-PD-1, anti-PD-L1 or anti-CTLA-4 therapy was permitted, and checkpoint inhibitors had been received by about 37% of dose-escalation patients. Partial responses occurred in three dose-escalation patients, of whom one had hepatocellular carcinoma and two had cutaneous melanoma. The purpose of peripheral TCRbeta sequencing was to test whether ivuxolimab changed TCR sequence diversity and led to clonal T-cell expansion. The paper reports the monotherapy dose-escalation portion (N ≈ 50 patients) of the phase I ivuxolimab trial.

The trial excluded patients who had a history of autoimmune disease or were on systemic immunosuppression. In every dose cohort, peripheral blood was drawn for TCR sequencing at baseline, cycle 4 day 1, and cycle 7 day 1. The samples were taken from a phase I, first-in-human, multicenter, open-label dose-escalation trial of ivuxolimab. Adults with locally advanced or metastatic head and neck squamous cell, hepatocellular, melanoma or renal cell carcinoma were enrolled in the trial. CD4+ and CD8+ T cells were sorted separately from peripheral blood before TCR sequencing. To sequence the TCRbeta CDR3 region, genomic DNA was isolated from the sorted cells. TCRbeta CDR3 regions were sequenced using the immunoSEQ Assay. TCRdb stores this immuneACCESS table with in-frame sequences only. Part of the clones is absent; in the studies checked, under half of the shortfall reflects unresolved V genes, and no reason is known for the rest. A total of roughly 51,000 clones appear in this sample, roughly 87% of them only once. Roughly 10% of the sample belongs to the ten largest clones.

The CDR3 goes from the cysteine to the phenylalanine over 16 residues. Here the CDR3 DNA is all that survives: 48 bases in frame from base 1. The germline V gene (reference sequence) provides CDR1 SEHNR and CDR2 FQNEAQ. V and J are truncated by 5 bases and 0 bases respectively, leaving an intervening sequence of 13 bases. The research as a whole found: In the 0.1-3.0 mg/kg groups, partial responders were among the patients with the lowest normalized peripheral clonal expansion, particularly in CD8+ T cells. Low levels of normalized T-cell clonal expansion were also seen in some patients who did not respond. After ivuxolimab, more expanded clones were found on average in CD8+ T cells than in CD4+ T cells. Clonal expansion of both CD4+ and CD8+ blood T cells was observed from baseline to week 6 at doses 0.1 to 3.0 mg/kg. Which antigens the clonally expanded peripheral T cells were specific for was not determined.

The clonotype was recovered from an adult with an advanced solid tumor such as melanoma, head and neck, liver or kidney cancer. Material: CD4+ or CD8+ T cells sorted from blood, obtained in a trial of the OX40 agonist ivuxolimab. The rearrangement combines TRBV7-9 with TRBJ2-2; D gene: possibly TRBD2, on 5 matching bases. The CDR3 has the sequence CASSTKRNPNTGELFF. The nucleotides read TGTGCCAGCAGCACCAAGCGGAATCCGAACACCGGGGAGCTGTTTTTT. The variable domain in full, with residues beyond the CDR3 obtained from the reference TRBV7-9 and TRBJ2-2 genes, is DTGVSQNPRHKITKRGQNVTFRCDPISEHNRLYWYRQTLGQGPEFLTYFQNEAQLEKSRLLSDRFSAERPKGSFSTLEIQRTEQGDSAMYLCASSTKRNPNTGELFFGEGSRLTVL.